This is a list of T cell receptor beta chains from one sample in a study of blood T cell repertoires in COVID-19. Sequencing used immunoSEQ multiplex PCR; TCRdb keeps in-frame clones, though not all of them. The top ten hold 0.95% to 1.2% of the sample, which has about 430,000 clones, 85% to 90% seen once. Sequenced material: PBMCs or T cells enriched from blood (not recorded which). The receptors derive from a man aged 30-40 years who had recovered from COVID-19. Each CDR3 is given with its conserved first and last residue. The order of the fields is V gene, clone size, J gene, CDR3 protein. Not all rows give a size; the values are once, few, many and, for expanded clones, a class.

V gene: TRBV15; clone size: NA; J gene: TRBJ1-2; CDR3 protein: CATSRVGGVEGYTF
V gene: TRBV9; clone size: NA; J gene: TRBJ2-2; CDR3 protein: CASSGLLAVNTGELFF
V gene: TRBV5-1; clone size: NA; J gene: TRBJ2-5; CDR3 protein: CASSFTDRVQETQYF
V gene: TRBV9; clone size: NA; J gene: TRBJ1-5; CDR3 protein: CASSVAGETGRGPQHF
V gene: TRBV27; clone size: NA; J gene: TRBJ2-1; CDR3 protein: CASSSTGIYNEQFF
V gene: TRBV5-1; clone size: NA; J gene: TRBJ1-1; CDR3 protein: CASSFGQSNTEAFF
V gene: TRBV28; clone size: NA; J gene: TRBJ1-2; CDR3 protein: CASSLNSPNYGYTF
V gene: TRBV2; clone size: NA; J gene: TRBJ2-3; CDR3 protein: CASRNPGTGGVHTQYF
V gene: TRBV11-2; clone size: NA; J gene: TRBJ2-1; CDR3 protein: CASSLDHTSPPHNEQFF
V gene: TRBV19; clone size: NA; J gene: TRBJ2-1; CDR3 protein: CASLGRGSSYNEQFF
V gene: TRBV28; clone size: NA; J gene: TRBJ2-7; CDR3 protein: CASSRGTGAYEQYF
V gene: TRBV5-4; clone size: NA; J gene: TRBJ2-3; CDR3 protein: CASSVERMDTQYF
V gene: TRBV7-9; clone size: once; J gene: TRBJ1-2; CDR3 protein: CASSSGQEEYGYTF
V gene: TRBV28; clone size: NA; J gene: TRBJ1-2; CDR3 protein: CASSPGQGARGYTF
V gene: TRBV23-1; clone size: NA; J gene: TRBJ1-5; CDR3 protein: CASSQSSQPQHF